These 24 T cell receptor beta chains came from one sample sequenced in a study of blood T cell repertoires in COVID-19. Assay: immunoSEQ multiplex PCR; the TCRdb copy retains only in-frame clones and omits some. This sample yields tens of thousands of clones, of which roughly 85% are seen a single time; approximately 4.7% belongs to the top ten. The sequenced sample was peripheral blood. The receptors stem from a human donor in a cohort sampled during active COVID-19.

This sequence joins TRBV5-8 and TRBJ2-7; 10 nucleotides align to TRBD1. CDR1 is SGHTS, CDR2 YDEGEE, per germline. There are 16 residues in the CDR3. Trimming removed 2 bases from V and 2 bases from J; junction bases left unmatched: 7. The CDR3 nucleotides read TGTGCCAGCAGCTTAGGTACCGGGACAGGGGCCTACGAGCAGTACTTC. Translation gives CASSLGTGTGAYEQYF. The entire variable domain, with the rest obtained from reference TRBV5-8 and TRBJ2-7, is as follows: EAGVTQSPTHLIKTRGQQATLRCSPISGHTSVYWYQQALGLGLQFLLWYDEGEERNRGNFPPRFSGRQFPNYSSELNVNALELEDSALYLCASSLGTGTGAYEQYFGPGTRLTVT.

The rearrangement uses TRBV12-3 or TRBV12-4 and TRBJ2-3; D unclear. The CDR3 sequence is 13 residues long. Trimming removed 5 bases from V and 8 bases from J, with 14 bases in between. The CDR3 sequence: CASSPEVYTTQYF. The CDR3 bases are TGTGCCAGCAGTCCAGAGGTATATACTACGCAGTATTTT.

V usage is TRBV30 and J usage is TRBJ2-1, with no clear D. V gave up 1 base and J gave up 1 base, with 11 bases separating them. This CDR3 is 15 amino acids long. Germline values: CDR1 GTSNPN, CDR2 SVGIG (reference sequence). CDR3 in DNA: TGTGCCTGGAGTGACATTAGCCTTTCCTACAATGAGCAGTTCTTC. Translated: CAWSDISLSYNEQFF.

This sequence joins TRBV10-1 and TRBJ2-7, with 13 nucleotides matching TRBD2. Germline lookup yields CDR1 WNHNN and CDR2 SYGVQD (reference sequence). This CDR3 has 15 amino acids. Trimming took 6 bases from V and 4 from J; bases not matched to a gene: 6. CDR3 DNA: TGCGCCAGCAGGATGACTAGCGGGAGGATTTACGAGCAGTACTTC. It encodes CASRMTSGRIYEQYF.

The chain recombines TRBV28 with TRBJ1-6, with D possibly being TRBD1 (5 bases). CDR1 is MDHEN and CDR2 is SYDVKM in the germline V gene. The CDR3 is 15 amino acids. Trimming removed 11 bases from V and 7 bases from J, with 21 bases in between. The CDR3 nucleotides are TGTGCCGGAGCAACAGGTTACGGACCAAATTCACCCCTCCACTTT. This codes for CAGATGYGPNSPLHF.

The J gene is TRBJ1-2, the V gene TRBV7-2, with D unclear. V was shortened by 3 bases and J by 8 bases, with 16 bases between the two germline ends. This CDR3 region has 14 residues. Per germline, CDR1 SGHTA and CDR2 FQGNSA. CDR3 DNA sequence: TGTGCCAGCAGCTTCAACGGGGTACAAGAGGGCTACACCTTC. Translating it yields CASSFNGVQEGYTF.

J is TRBJ2-7 and V is TRBV11-2; the D gene is possibly TRBD2 (6 bases). Trimming took 0 bases from V and 3 from J, leaving 12 bases between them. This CDR3 is 15 amino acids long. Germline V gene sequence: CDR1 SGHAT, CDR2 FQNNGV. The CDR3, as DNA: TGTGCCAGCAGCTTAGATCGTCCCGGGAGCTACGAGCAGTACTTC. Translation gives CASSLDRPGSYEQYF.

The gene calls are TRBV5-8 and TRBJ1-2, with 8 bases matching TRBD1. The ends lost 4 bases at V and 7 bases at J; junction bases unmatched: 9. Germline loops: CDR1 SGHTS, CDR2 YDEGEE. The CDR3 consists of 14 residues. The CDR3 is CASSVNRGRSGYTF. CDR3 DNA: TGTGCCAGCAGCGTAAACAGGGGGAGGAGTGGCTACACCTTC.

This clone came up once. The chain uses TRBV5-5 and TRBJ2-1; 8 bases agree with TRBD1. From germline, CDR1 is SGHKS and CDR2 YYEKEE (reference sequence). Unmatched junction bases numbered 8, after V lost 4 bases and J lost 8 bases. The CDR3 totals 14 residues. Here the CDR3 reads CASSPGQANDEQFF. CDR3 nucleotides: TGTGCCAGCAGCCCGGGACAGGCAAACGATGAGCAGTTCTTC.

The chain uses TRBV5-1 and TRBJ2-7, with D uncertain. CDR1 SGHRS and CDR2 YFSETQ come from the germline V gene. This CDR3 has 14 amino acids. Between the trimmed V and J ends, which lost 4 bases and 6 bases, there was a span of 17 bases. DNA of the CDR3: TGCGCCAGCAGCCCCGGAGTGTTGGCGGTCGAGCAGTACTTC. Translation: CASSPGVLAVEQYF.

The chain is built from TRBV19 and TRBJ2-5; D is perhaps TRBD1 (6 bases). V lost 3 bases and J lost 5, with 13 bases in between. Germline V lookup: CDR1 LNHDA, CDR2 SQIVND (reference sequence). CDR3 length: 14 residues. The CDR3 is CASSISWGQETQYF. The CDR3 DNA reads TGTGCCAGTAGTATTTCTTGGGGGCAGGAGACCCAGTACTTC.

V usage is TRBV23-1 and J usage is TRBJ2-2; TRBD1 agrees at 8 bases. TRBV23-1 is sorted into the ORF group, with uncertain function. Trimming cost V 3 bases and J 0 bases; bases outside gene matches: 24. This CDR3 spans 23 amino acids. The CDR3 DNA reads TGCGCCAGCAGTCACTCAAGGGGGCCTCCTGGAAGACAGGGGTCAGCGAACACCGGGGAGCTGTTTTTT. This sequence encodes CASSHSRGPPGRQGSANTGELFF.

This chain connects TRBV3-1 (or the pseudogene TRBV3-2) to TRBJ2-7; 7 bases agree with TRBD1. Germline CDR1 LGHDT, CDR2 YNNKEL (reference sequence). The J segment lost 5 bases and the V segment lost 5 bases, leaving 6 bases of the junction unmatched. The CDR3 sequence is 13 residues long. CDR3: CASSGQVIHEQYF. Here the CDR3 DNA reads TGTGCCAGCAGCGGACAGGTCATACACGAGCAGTACTTC.

The genes are TRBV2 and TRBJ2-4; tentatively, D is TRBD1 (6 bases). The CDR3 covers 15 residues. V was shortened by 6 bases and J by 0 bases, with 12 bases between the two germline ends. Germline-derived CDR1 and CDR2 are SNHLY and FYNNEI. CDR3 residues: CASRGTSLAKNIQYF. The CDR3 coding sequence is TGTGCCAGCAGGGGGACATCTCTAGCCAAAAACATTCAGTACTTC.

CDR3 bases: TGTGCCAGCAGCCGCCCGGCGGGAGGGTACAATGAGCAGTTCTTC. This encodes CASSRPAGGYNEQFF. The genes are TRBV5-4 and TRBJ2-1; 9 bases map to TRBD2. Germline CDR1 SGHNT, CDR2 YYREEE (reference sequence). V shed 4 bases, J shed 4 bases, and the junction held 6 bases outside the gene matches. CDR3 length equals 15 residues.

The chain links TRBV27 to TRBJ1-2; TRBD1 is a possible D gene (6 bases). V dropped 5 bases and J dropped 5 bases, with 12 bases sitting between them. Germline CDR1 and CDR2: MNHEY and SMNVEV (reference sequence). This CDR3 has 13 amino acids. CDR3 nucleotides: TGTGCCAGCAGTCCCCCACAGGGTTATGGCTACACCTTC. As protein: CASSPPQGYGYTF.

The rearrangement links TRBV19 to TRBJ2-2; 11 bases match TRBD2. Germline CDR1 reads LNHDA; CDR2 reads SQIVND (reference sequence). CDR3 size: 18 residues. J gave up 3 bases and V 5 bases, and 11 bases lay outside the gene matches. The CDR3: CASSATFLAGGYTGELFF. In nucleotides, the CDR3 is TGTGCCAGTAGTGCCACCTTTCTAGCGGGAGGTTACACCGGGGAGCTGTTTTTT.

The CDR3 DNA is TGTGCCAGCAGCACCCCTTTAACAGGGTACAGGGCCAAAAACATTCAGTACTTC. This codes for CASSTPLTGYRAKNIQYF. The chain uses TRBV21-1 and TRBJ2-4; no DNA check was done on the table's D call, TRBD1. TRBV21-1 is a pseudogene segment. This CDR3 comprises 18 residues.

The rearrangement links TRBV5-1 to TRBJ2-1; 9 bases agree with TRBD2. In germline, CDR1 is SGHRS, CDR2 YFSETQ. The CDR3 totals 17 residues. Trimming cost V 3 bases and J 3 bases; bases outside gene matches: 10. CDR3 nucleotides: TGCGCCAGCAGCTCCTCCTCCCGAGCGGGGGGCTACAATGAGCAGTTCTTC. This gives the protein CASSSSSRAGGYNEQFF. Drawing the rest from reference TRBV5-1 and TRBJ2-1, the complete variable domain is KAGVTQTPRYLIKTRGQQVTLSCSPISGHRSVSWYQQTPGQGLQFLFEYFSETQRNKGNFPGRFSGRQFSNSRSEMNVSTLELGDSALYLCASSSSSRAGGYNEQFFGPGTRLTVL.

The chain is built from TRBV28 and TRBJ2-4; 8 nucleotides line up with TRBD1. The CDR3 covers 14 residues. Germline V gives CDR1 MDHEN, CDR2 SYDVKM. V gave up 5 bases and J gave up 9 bases; unmatched junction bases: 9. CDR3 nucleotides: TGTGCCAGCAGTCCCATGACAGGGGCGGTCATTCAGTACTTC. Amino acids: CASSPMTGAVIQYF.

V usage is TRBV28 and J usage is TRBJ2-4, with a possible D match to TRBD1 (8 bases). CDR1 is MDHEN and CDR2 is SYDVKM in the germline V gene. V was pared by 7 bases and J by 5 bases, with 15 bases between. This CDR3 has 14 amino acids. This CDR3 reads CASINTGGENIQYF. CDR3 DNA: TGTGCCAGCATCAACACAGGGGGGGAAAACATTCAGTACTTC.

In its sample, this clone ranks as medium-sized. This CDR3 is also generated by other DNA sequences in the sample. The chain carries TRBV5-5 and TRBJ2-7; 9 bases agree with TRBD1. The length of the CDR3 is 15 residues. V lost 1 base, J lost 3 bases, and 5 bases stayed unmatched. CDR1 is SGHKS and CDR2 is YYEKEE in the germline V gene (reference sequence). The DNA for the CDR3 is TGTGCCAGCAGCTTGACAGGGGGCGCGGGCTACGAGCAGTACTTC. Translation gives CASSLTGGAGYEQYF.

V is TRBV5-6 and J is TRBJ2-5, with TRBD1 as a possible D gene (5 bases). The germline V and J ends were trimmed by 5 bases and 2 bases, with 10 bases remaining between them. The CDR3 runs 13 residues. CDR1 is SGHDT, CDR2 YYEEEE, per germline. CDR3 region: CASSSRQQETQYF. The CDR3 nucleotides read TGTGCCAGCAGTTCCAGACAGCAAGAGACCCAGTACTTC. Filled out from reference TRBV5-6 and TRBJ2-5, the complete variable domain reads DAGVTQSPTHLIKTRGQQVTLRCSPKSGHDTVSWYQQALGQGPQFIFQYYEEEERQRGNFPDRFSGHQFPNYSSELNVNALLLGDSALYLCASSSRQQETQYFGPGTRLLVL.

This clone appeared a few times. This chain connects TRBV2 to TRBJ2-1; D unresolved. CDR1 is SNHLY, CDR2 FYNNEI, per germline. The V end lost 3 bases, the J end lost 6 bases, and 12 bases lay between the germline ends. This CDR3 is built from 14 residues. Here the CDR3 reads CASSETRSGNEQFF. The DNA of the CDR3 is TGTGCCAGCAGTGAGACTCGCTCCGGCAATGAGCAGTTCTTC.